The following is a TCR beta chain sequence with its context. Antigen: not known. The junction departs from germline at one end; a sequencing error may be responsible. The entry originates in a study of blood T cells in healthy people across ages. Findings and caveats of the study: With age, beta diversity per million T cells declined roughly linearly, significantly by 35 to 40.

Then a second PCR, running roughly 7 to 11 cycles, was carried out with a sample-barcoded 5' primer and a J-beta primer mix. One entry per CDR3 protein, called by TCRdb with MiXCR from the 5' RACE reads. The table shows hundreds of thousands of distinct CDR3 sequences, with 45% to 50% occurring only once. Per individual sample, total RNA of at least 6 micrograms was extracted. The CDR3 runs to 13 residues. Germline CDR1 reads MGHDK; CDR2 reads SYGVNS. Input material: blood. V is TRBV25-1 and J is TRBJ2-5; D gene uncertain. The sequence was obtained from an older woman in good health. DNA of the CDR3: TGTGCTAGCACCCTGGCCAACCAAGAGACCCAGTACTTC. This translates into CASTLANQETQYF.